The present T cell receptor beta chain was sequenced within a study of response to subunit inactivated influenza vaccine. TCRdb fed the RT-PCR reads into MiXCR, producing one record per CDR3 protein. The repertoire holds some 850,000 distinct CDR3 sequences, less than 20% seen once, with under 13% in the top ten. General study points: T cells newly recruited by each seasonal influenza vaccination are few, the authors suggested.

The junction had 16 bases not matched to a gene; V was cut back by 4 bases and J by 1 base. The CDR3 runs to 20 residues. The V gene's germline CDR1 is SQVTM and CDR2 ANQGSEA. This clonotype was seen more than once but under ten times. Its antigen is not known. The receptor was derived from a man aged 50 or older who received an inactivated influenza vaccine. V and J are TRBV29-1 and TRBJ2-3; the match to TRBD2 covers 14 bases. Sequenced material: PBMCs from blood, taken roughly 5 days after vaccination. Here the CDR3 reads CSVVGLAGAALGLGTDTQYF. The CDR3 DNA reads TGCAGCGTTGTGGGACTAGCGGGGGCAGCCCTAGGTCTGGGCACAGATACGCAGTATTTT.